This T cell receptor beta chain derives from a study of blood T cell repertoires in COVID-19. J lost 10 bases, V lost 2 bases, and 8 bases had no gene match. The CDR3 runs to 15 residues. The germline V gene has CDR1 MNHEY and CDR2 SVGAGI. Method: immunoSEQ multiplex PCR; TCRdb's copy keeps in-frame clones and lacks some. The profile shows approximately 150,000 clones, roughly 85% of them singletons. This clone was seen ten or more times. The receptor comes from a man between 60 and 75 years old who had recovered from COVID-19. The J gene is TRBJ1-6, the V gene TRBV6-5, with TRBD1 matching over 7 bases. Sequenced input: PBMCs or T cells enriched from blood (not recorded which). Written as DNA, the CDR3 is TGTGCCAGCAGTTACGGGGCAGGGGACAGCTCACCCCTCCACTTT. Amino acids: CASSYGAGDSSPLHF.